This T cell receptor (beta chain) was sequenced for a study of blood T cell repertoires in COVID-19. The overall study: There were acute and convalescent COVID-19 samples, and they came from the United States, Italy and Spain. In each case, the material was cDNA or gDNA derived from T cells, B-cell-depleted T cells, or PBMCs.

The Seattle site enrolled patients during active infection and followed them longitudinally. J was trimmed by 3 bases and V by 5 bases; bases with no gene match: 7. The CDR3 is 15 residues long. Per germline, CDR1 SEHNR and CDR2 FQNEAQ (reference sequence). In the source study's methods: Reference gene primer amplification gave estimated nucleated cell counts. Only in-frame clones appear in the TCRdb table, and some are missing; sequencing was by immunoSEQ multiplex PCR. That table is the source of V, J and clone size, and D and trimming were worked out from the DNA. The data hold some 450,000 clones, with about nine tenths observed a single time.

The sequence came from a woman aged 45-60 years with COVID-19, enrolled during active disease. Sequenced: peripheral blood. The rearrangement joins TRBV7-9 to TRBJ1-3, with 7 bases fitting TRBD1. CDR3 nucleotides: TGTGCCAGCAGCACCCAGGGGGGAAATGGAAACACCATATATTTT. Translated: CASSTQGGNGNTIYF.